The text below deals with one T cell receptor (beta chain). Looked up from germline, CDR1 is LNHDA and CDR2 is SQIVND (reference sequence). Trimming took 3 bases from V and 2 from J, leaving 14 bases between them. This CDR3 has 15 amino acids. The data are from a study of blood T cell repertoires in COVID-19. Whole-study context: COVID-19 samples, acute and convalescent, were from the United States, Italy and Spain. Nucleic acid was either cDNA or gDNA, and it came from T cells, B-cell-depleted T cells, or PBMCs.

As handled by the study authors: Counts of nucleated cells, estimated from reference gene primer amplification, were obtained. Some clones are missing from TCRdb's copy, which holds only in-frame ones; the method was immunoSEQ multiplex PCR. D and trimming come from the DNA, and the V and J calls and clone size come from that table. The table includes 220,000 or so clones, over 70% detected once. The gene calls are TRBV19 and TRBJ2-7, with D perhaps matching TRBD1 (6 bases). This TCR was recovered from a woman aged 65 to 85 with acute or convalescent COVID-19. The sequenced sample was peripheral blood. The CDR3 nucleotides are TGTGCCAGTAGTATTCGACAGGACCCAGCCTACGAGCAGTACTTC. It yields the protein CASSIRQDPAYEQYF.